The TCR beta chain described here comes from a study of T cell repertoires in cytomegalovirus infection. General observations from the study: HLA-C-restricted CMV-specific TCR beta clonotypes were dominant in the ex vivo response.

As concerns this clonotype: Its antigen is currently unknown.

TCRdb processed the reads anew with MiXCR; each CDR3 protein has one entry. The profile shows roughly 100,000 distinct CDR3 sequences, 15% to 20% of them singletons. Looked up from germline, CDR1 is MNHEY and CDR2 is SMNVEV (reference sequence). The V and J ends lost 3 bases and 3 bases respectively, with 9 bases between them. This CDR3 contains 13 residues. Sequencing used PBMCs. The origin of this receptor is a human donor in good health (CMV status not recorded). Some clones in this sample may be carry-over from other donors' samples. The gene calls are TRBV27 and TRBJ2-7; no firm D call. The CDR3 reads CASSFLPNYEQYF. The CDR3 nucleotides are TGTGCCAGCAGTTTCCTGCCCAACTACGAGCAGTACTTC.